Shown below are 11 T cell receptor beta chains from a single sample sequenced in a study of CD8 T cell repertoires and HIV-1 epitope variants. Here immunoSEQ multiplex PCR was the method, and the copy in TCRdb shows in-frame clones only, minus some. The table shows over 3,500 clones, with about 66% occurring only once. Their specific antigens are unknown. The sample consisted of cultured CD8+ T cells derived from PBMCs. The receptors come from a male donor with HIV.

This clone was counted between two and nine times. The chain combines TRBV4-3 with TRBJ2-5; no reliable D call. Trimming removed 5 bases at V and 5 bases at J, with 12 bases between. The CDR3 extends over 13 amino acids. CDR1 and CDR2 (germline): LGHNA, YSLEER. The CDR3 region is CASSSLLTETQYF. In DNA form, the CDR3 reads TGCGCCAGCAGCTCCCTTCTCACGGAGACCCAGTACTTC.

CDR3 sequence: CASSPMPGTETYEQYF. The CDR3, as DNA: TGTGCCAGCAGCCCCATGCCGGGGACAGAAACCTACGAGCAGTACTTC. This chain uses TRBV21-1 with TRBJ2-7; the table assigns TRBD1, which was not confirmed against the DNA. TRBV21-1 represents a pseudogene. The CDR3 spans 16 residues.

This chain's CDR3 is CASRSTGDDKLAKNIQYF. In DNA, the CDR3 is TGTGCCAGCAGAAGTACAGGGGACGACAAACTAGCCAAAAACATTCAGTACTTC. V gene TRBV28 combines with J gene TRBJ2-4, with TRBD1 matching 7 bases. Losses at the gene ends were 6 bases for V and 0 bases for J; bases not matched to a gene: 14. CDR1 and CDR2 (germline): MDHEN, SYDVKM. The CDR3 has 18 amino acids.

This clone was recorded only once. The chain carries TRBV18 and TRBJ2-3; D might be TRBD2 (6 bases). Germline V CDR1 and CDR2: KGHSH, LQKENI. The CDR3 contains 13 residues. Trimming removed 3 bases from V and 8 bases from J, with 12 bases in between. The CDR3 DNA reads as TGTGCCAGCTCACCCCGGCAGGGAGGTACGCAGTATTTT. It translates to CASSPRQGGTQYF.

This clone is categorized as large. J is TRBJ1-1 and V is TRBV28; TRBD1 is a possible D gene (6 bases). The CDR3 has 14 amino acids. Per the germline V gene, CDR1 is MDHEN and CDR2 is SYDVKM. The V end was cut by 10 bases, the J end by 1 base, with 16 bases between. As DNA, the CDR3 is TGTGCCACCTTTCCGACAGGCTCGAACACTGAAGCTTTCTTT. Amino acid sequence: CATFPTGSNTEAFF.

This clone was counted a few times. The V and J genes are TRBV7-9 and TRBJ2-7, with 10 bases that match TRBD1. Trimming cost V 3 bases and J 12 bases; bases outside gene matches: 11. Germline assignment: CDR1 SEHNR and CDR2 FQNEAQ (reference sequence). The length of the CDR3 is 14 residues. CDR3 loop: CASSLDRDRGSGYF. The CDR3 DNA is TGTGCCAGCAGCTTGGACCGGGACAGGGGATCTGGGTACTTC.

The chain carries TRBV5-6 and TRBJ2-3, with 8 bases fitting TRBD2. This CDR3 comprises 15 residues. In germline, CDR1 is SGHDT, CDR2 YYEEEE. V lost 2 bases to trimming and J lost 0 bases; unmatched junction nucleotides: 2. The CDR3 bases are TGTGCCAGCAGCTTCCGGACTAGCAGCACAGATACGCAGTATTTT. Translation gives CASSFRTSSTDTQYF.

The V gene is TRBV30, the J gene TRBJ2-7; D might be TRBD1 or TRBD2, each matching 5 bases. CDR3 length equals 13 residues. V lost 4 bases, J lost 2 bases, and 12 bases lay in between. Germline V lookup: CDR1 GTSNPN, CDR2 SVGIG (reference sequence). CDR3 loop: CAWTPGAPYEQYF. The CDR3 DNA follows: TGTGCCTGGACTCCCGGGGCCCCCTACGAGCAGTACTTC.

The gene calls are TRBV30 and TRBJ2-1, with 11 bases aligning to TRBD2. CDR1 GTSNPN and CDR2 SVGIG come from the germline V gene (reference sequence). CDR3 length: 15 amino acids. The J segment lost 3 bases and the V segment lost 2 bases, leaving 3 bases of the junction unmatched. The CDR3 DNA sequence: TGTGCCTGGAGTACTACTAGCGGGGGCTACAATGAGCAGTTCTTC. It yields the protein CAWSTTSGGYNEQFF.

By share, this clone counts as large. The J gene is TRBJ1-5, the V gene TRBV19; 7 nucleotides match TRBD1. V shed 7 bases and J 1 base; nucleotides not matched to a gene: 7. The CDR3 totals 15 residues. The germline V gene encodes CDR1 LNHDA and CDR2 SQIVND (reference sequence). CDR3 loop: CASTPDRLSNQPQHF. The CDR3 nucleotides read TGTGCCAGTACCCCGGACAGGTTAAGCAATCAGCCCCAGCATTTT.

The gene calls are TRBV27 and TRBJ2-7, with 7 bases aligning to TRBD1. In germline, CDR1 is MNHEY, CDR2 SMNVEV (reference sequence). This CDR3 has 14 residues. Trimming at V came to 6 bases and at J to 7 bases, leaving 12 bases not matched to a gene. The CDR3 spells CASSLGQYLREQYF. Written as DNA, the CDR3 is TGTGCCAGCAGCTTGGGACAGTACCTTCGTGAGCAGTACTTC.